The 7 T cell receptor beta chains in this list originate from one sample, sequenced in a study of cytomegalovirus exposure and HLA in healthy donors. A multiplex PCR was run with 60 Vbeta primers and 13 Jbeta primers. Clones were sequenced by immunoSEQ multiplex PCR, and TCRdb holds only the in-frame ones, with some missing. The table records roughly 300,000 clones, roughly 85% of them present only once. The sample taken for sequencing was PBMCs. The receptor source for this set is a man aged 35 to 55 in good health and CMV-seropositive.

The sample holds one count of this clone. The rearrangement links TRBV13 to TRBJ2-5; 7 positions match TRBD1. The V gene end was trimmed by 6 bases and the J gene end by 5 bases; junction bases not matched to a gene: 3. This CDR3 comprises 12 residues. The germline gives CDR1 PRHDT, CDR2 FYEKMQ (reference sequence). The CDR3 DNA reads as TGTGCCAGCAGTTCCAGGGGGGAGACCCAGTACTTC. Residues: CASSSRGETQYF.

The chain recombines TRBV19 with TRBJ1-5; 11 nucleotides align to TRBD1. V lost 5 bases and J lost 11; bases outside the gene matches: 8. Germline V gene data show CDR1 as LNHDA and CDR2 as SQIVND (reference sequence). The CDR3 totals 14 residues. The CDR3 DNA reads as TGTGCCAGTAGTCCAGGGACAGGGGGTGAGTCCCAGCATTTT. It is translated as CASSPGTGGESQHF.

V is TRBV5-1 and J is TRBJ2-2; 7 bases fit TRBD2. Trimming cost V 0 bases and J 3 bases; bases outside gene matches: 8. Germline CDR1 is SGHRS and CDR2 is YFSETQ. CDR3 length equals 17 residues. CDR3 loop: CASSLVPSGGDTGELFF. Written as DNA, the CDR3 is TGCGCCAGCAGCTTGGTTCCTAGCGGCGGGGACACCGGGGAGCTGTTTTTT. Full variable domain (outside the CDR3, taken from reference TRBV5-1 and TRBJ2-2): KAGVTQTPRYLIKTRGQQVTLSCSPISGHRSVSWYQQTPGQGLQFLFEYFSETQRNKGNFPGRFSGRQFSNSRSEMNVSTLELGDSALYLCASSLVPSGGDTGELFFGEGSRLTVL.

This clone was counted between two and nine times. The CDR3 here is CASSYRQENYGYTF. The CDR3 DNA reads as TGTGCCAGCAGTTACCGACAGGAGAACTATGGCTACACCTTC. The genes are TRBV6-5 and TRBJ1-2; a possible D gene is TRBD1 (6 bases). V was cut by 2 bases and J by 2 bases, with 9 bases left in between. Per the germline V gene, CDR1 is MNHEY and CDR2 is SVGAGI. The CDR3 has 14 amino acids.

V and J are TRBV19 and TRBJ2-1; 11 bases map to TRBD2. The CDR3 contains 14 residues. J was trimmed by 6 bases and V by 5 bases; bases with no gene match: 3. Per the germline V gene, CDR1 is LNHDA and CDR2 is SQIVND (reference sequence). In DNA form, the CDR3 reads TGTGCCAGTAGTTCCGGGACTAGCGGCAATGAGCAGTTCTTC. Its translation: CASSSGTSGNEQFF.

The V and J genes are TRBV9 and TRBJ1-1; D is perhaps TRBD1 (5 bases). Germline V gives CDR1 SGDLS, CDR2 YYNGEE. V shed 0 bases and J shed 3 bases, with 9 bases lying between them. CDR3 size: 14 residues. The CDR3 is CASSVGPGDTEAFF. The CDR3 DNA reads TGTGCCAGCAGCGTAGGGCCGGGGGACACTGAAGCTTTCTTT.

V gene TRBV13 combines with J gene TRBJ2-7; 14 bases are shared with TRBD2. CDR3 size: 15 residues. V was clipped by 0 bases and J by 7 bases; unmatched bases: 2. Germline V lookup: CDR1 PRHDT, CDR2 FYEKMQ (reference sequence). The CDR3 spells CASSLGGLAGEEQYF. The CDR3 DNA reads as TGTGCCAGCAGCTTAGGGGGACTAGCGGGAGAGGAGCAGTACTTC.